Below are 15 T cell receptor beta chains sequenced from a single sample in a study of cytomegalovirus exposure and HLA in healthy donors. A multiplex PCR was run with 60 Vbeta primers and 13 Jbeta primers. Profiling relied on immunoSEQ multiplex PCR, and the TCRdb table lists in-frame clones only, not all of them. The sample has under 65,000 clones. The material sequenced was PBMCs. These receptors all come from a woman between 25 and 40 years old in good health and CMV-seropositive.

The chain is built from TRBV29-1 and TRBJ2-7; D is undetermined. V was pared by 6 bases and J by 3 bases, with 9 bases between. The germline CDR1 and CDR2 sequences are SQVTM and ANQGSEA. The CDR3 is 11 amino acids. Here the CDR3 DNA reads TGCAGCGTAGAGAAAAGCTACGAGCAGTACTTC. Translation gives CSVEKSYEQYF.

CDR3 nucleotides: TGTGCCAGCTCACCACGACAGACTGGAAACACCATATATTTT. This gives the protein CASSPRQTGNTIYF. This chain uses TRBV18 with TRBJ1-3; a possible D gene is TRBD1 (5 bases). Trimming shortened V by 1 base and J by 2 bases, and 6 bases separated the two germline ends. This CDR3 is 14 amino acids long. Germline V gives CDR1 KGHSH, CDR2 LQKENI.

The CDR3 DNA sequence: TGTGCCTTGACAGAGAGCTCCTACGAGCAGTACTTC. Its protein product is CALTESSYEQYF. V usage is TRBV30 and J usage is TRBJ2-7; D is possibly TRBD1 (5 bases). Germline values: CDR1 GTSNPN, CDR2 SVGIG (reference sequence). V lost 7 bases to trimming and J lost 0 bases, with 10 bases between them. The CDR3 is 12 amino acids.

The chain links TRBV7-3 to TRBJ2-2; D gene unclear. Between the trimmed V and J ends, which lost 4 bases and 1 base, there was a span of 7 bases. The CDR3 is 14 residues long. The germline V gene encodes CDR1 SGHTA and CDR2 FQGTGA. The CDR3 protein is CASSSTVNTGELFF. In nucleotides, the CDR3 is TGTGCCAGCAGCTCTACAGTGAACACCGGGGAGCTGTTTTTT.

This chain links TRBV30 with TRBJ2-3; D might be TRBD2 (6 bases). CDR1 and CDR2 from the germline V gene are GTSNPN and SVGIG (reference sequence). V lost 1 base, J lost 3 bases, and 14 bases lay in between. The CDR3 is made up of 15 amino acids. The CDR3 region has the DNA TGTGCCTGGAGTGAGGGACTCTCGAGAACAGATACGCAGTATTTT. Protein product: CAWSEGLSRTDTQYF.

The chain has TRBV14 and TRBJ1-4; 9 positions agree with TRBD1. The CDR3 has 15 residues. Germline loops: CDR1 SGHDN, CDR2 FVKESK. Trimming removed 5 bases from V and 8 bases from J; junction bases left unmatched: 9. The CDR3 nucleotides are TGTGCCAGCAGCTCCCACAGGGGGCCGGAGGAAAAACTGTTTTTT. Encoded protein: CASSSHRGPEEKLFF. Looking up the rest from reference TRBV14 and TRBJ1-4 gives the full variable domain: EAGVTQFPSHSVIEKGQTVTLRCDPISGHDNLYWYRRVMGKEIKFLLHFVKESKQDESGMPNNRFLAERTGGTYSTLKVQPAELEDSGVYFCASSSHRGPEEKLFFGSGTQLSVL.

About this clone itself: The junction departs from the called germline gene at one end, perhaps through a read error. The rearrangement joins TRBV30 to TRBJ1-1, with 7 positions matching TRBD1. This CDR3 comprises 13 residues. Per the germline V gene, CDR1 is GTSNPN and CDR2 is SVGIG (reference sequence). The CDR3 spells CAWSKGAGTEDFF. Here the CDR3 DNA reads TGTGCCTGGAGTAAGGGGGCTGGTACTGAAGATTTCTTT.

This CDR3 reads CASSPTTGGTEAFF. CDR3 sequence (DNA): TGTGCCAGCAGCCCTACTACGGGTGGCACTGAAGCTTTCTTT. The V and J genes are TRBV7-8 and TRBJ1-1; D call uncertain. Per the germline V gene, CDR1 is SGHVS and CDR2 is FQNEAQ. CDR3 length: 14 amino acids. V was shortened by 5 bases and J by 4 bases, with 14 bases between the two germline ends. Based on the CDR3 plus reference TRBV7-8 and TRBJ1-1, the full variable domain is GAGVSQSPRYKVAKRGQDVALRCDPISGHVSLFWYQQALGQGPEFLTYFQNEAQLDKSGLPSDRFFAERPEGSVSTLKIQRTQQEDSAVYLCASSPTTGGTEAFFGQGTRLTVV.

The chain uses TRBV4-1 and TRBJ2-7; 10 bases line up with TRBD1. There are 15 residues in the CDR3. V gave up 4 bases and J gave up 1 base; unmatched junction bases: 4. The V gene's germline CDR1 is MGHRA and CDR2 YSYEKL. CDR3 protein: CASSPGQGTSYEQYF. The CDR3 DNA is TGCGCCAGCAGCCCGGGACAGGGGACGTCCTACGAGCAGTACTTC.

The rearrangement joins TRBV13 to TRBJ2-2, with 16 bases identical to TRBD2. This CDR3 region has 19 residues. J was trimmed by 6 bases and V by 0 bases; bases with no gene match: 7. Germline CDR1 PRHDT, CDR2 FYEKMQ (reference sequence). This CDR3 reads CASSLGWGLAGGPAGELFF. CDR3 in DNA: TGTGCCAGCAGCTTAGGCTGGGGACTAGCGGGAGGGCCTGCCGGGGAGCTGTTTTTT.

The rearrangement links TRBV7-2 to TRBJ1-2; D not certain. V was cut by 5 bases and J by 6 bases, with 16 bases left in between. CDR1 is SGHTA and CDR2 is FQGNSA in the germline V gene. CDR3 size: 14 residues. CDR3 in amino acids: CASSLPGIVHGYTF. The CDR3, as DNA: TGTGCCAGCAGCCTCCCCGGGATTGTGCATGGCTACACCTTC.

V gene TRBV19 combines with J gene TRBJ2-7; 9 nucleotides line up with TRBD1. V lost 5 bases, J lost 12 bases, and 14 bases stayed unmatched. Germline CDR1 and CDR2: LNHDA and SQIVND (reference sequence). This CDR3 has 14 residues. DNA for the CDR3: TGTGCCAGTAGTCCAAGTTCAGACAGGGGGAATGTGTACTTC. Translation: CASSPSSDRGNVYF.

The chain links TRBV29-1 to TRBJ1-2; 7 bases are shared with TRBD1. This CDR3 region has 14 residues. The ends lost 6 bases at V and 5 bases at J; junction bases unmatched: 12. Germline lookup yields CDR1 SQVTM and CDR2 ANQGSEA. The CDR3 DNA reads TGCAGCGTAGAGGGAGAAGGACAGGATTATGGCTACACCTTC. Encoded protein: CSVEGEGQDYGYTF.

This chain links TRBV11-1 with TRBJ2-5; 7 bases match TRBD1. Germline V gene lookup returns CDR1 SGHAT and CDR2 FQDESV (reference sequence). The CDR3 has 12 amino acids. J was trimmed by 4 bases and V by 5 bases; bases with no gene match: 1. DNA for the CDR3: TGTGCCAGCAGCAGGGACAGAGAGACCCAGTACTTC. Protein: CASSRDRETQYF. Filled out from reference TRBV11-1 and TRBJ2-5, the complete variable domain reads EAEVAQSPRYKITEKSQAVAFWCDPISGHATLYWYRQILGQGPELLVQFQDESVVDDSQLPKDRFSAERLKGVDSTLKIQPAELGDSAMYLCASSRDRETQYFGPGTRLLVL.

The genes are TRBV5-1 and TRBJ1-1; D not certain. This CDR3 spans 13 amino acids. V lost 3 bases, J lost 1 base, and 7 bases lay in between. The germline V gene encodes CDR1 SGHRS and CDR2 YFSETQ. The CDR3 nucleotides are TGCGCCAGCAGCTGGCGGGGGAACACTGAAGCTTTCTTT. This encodes CASSWRGNTEAFF.